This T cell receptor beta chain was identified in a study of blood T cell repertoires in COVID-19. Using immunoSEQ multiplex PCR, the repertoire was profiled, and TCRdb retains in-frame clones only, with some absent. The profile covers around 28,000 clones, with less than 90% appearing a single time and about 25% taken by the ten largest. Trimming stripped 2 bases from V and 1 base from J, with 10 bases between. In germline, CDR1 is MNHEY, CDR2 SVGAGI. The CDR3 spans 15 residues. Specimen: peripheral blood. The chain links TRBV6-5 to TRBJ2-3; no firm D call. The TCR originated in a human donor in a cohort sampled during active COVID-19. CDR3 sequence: CASSYVSSRTDTQYF. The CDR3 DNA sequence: TGTGCCAGCAGTTACGTTAGCAGCCGCACAGATACGCAGTATTTT.